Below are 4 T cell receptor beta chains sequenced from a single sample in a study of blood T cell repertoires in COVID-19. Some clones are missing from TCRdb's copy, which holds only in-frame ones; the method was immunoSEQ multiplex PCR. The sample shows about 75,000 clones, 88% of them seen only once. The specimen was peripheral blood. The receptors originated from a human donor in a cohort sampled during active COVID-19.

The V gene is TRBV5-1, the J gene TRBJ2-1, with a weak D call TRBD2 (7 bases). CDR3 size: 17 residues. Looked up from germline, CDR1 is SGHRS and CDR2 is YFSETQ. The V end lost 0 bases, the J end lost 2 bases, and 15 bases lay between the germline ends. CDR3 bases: TGCGCCAGCAGCTTGGGTTCGGGCGGGGGCACCTACAATGAGCAGTTCTTC. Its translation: CASSLGSGGGTYNEQFF.

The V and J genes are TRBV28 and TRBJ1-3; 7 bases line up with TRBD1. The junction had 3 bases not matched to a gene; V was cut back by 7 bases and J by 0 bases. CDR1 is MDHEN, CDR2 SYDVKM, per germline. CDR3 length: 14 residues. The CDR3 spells CASKGQPSGNTIYF. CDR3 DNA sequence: TGTGCCAGCAAGGGACAGCCCTCTGGAAACACCATATATTTT.

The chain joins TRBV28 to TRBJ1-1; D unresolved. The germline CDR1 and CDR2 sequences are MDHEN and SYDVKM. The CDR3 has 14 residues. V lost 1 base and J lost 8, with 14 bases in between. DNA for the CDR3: TGTGCCAGCAGTTTATCGGGCGTAGAGCGGGAAGCTTTCTTT. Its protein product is CASSLSGVEREAFF.

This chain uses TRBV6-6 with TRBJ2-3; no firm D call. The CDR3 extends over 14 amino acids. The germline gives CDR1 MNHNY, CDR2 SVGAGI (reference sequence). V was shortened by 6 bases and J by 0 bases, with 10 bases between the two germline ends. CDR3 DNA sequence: TGTGCCAGCAGACCTACTCCGAGCACAGATACGCAGTATTTT. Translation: CASRPTPSTDTQYF.